This T cell receptor beta chain was recorded in a study of blood T cell repertoires in COVID-19. Across the study: Researchers got acute and convalescent COVID-19 samples from the United States, Italy and Spain. From T cells, B-cell-depleted T cells, or PBMCs came the material, which was cDNA or gDNA.

The ends were cut back, 0 bases at V and 3 bases at J, with 11 bases in the middle. The CDR3 extends over 15 amino acids. Looked up from germline, CDR1 is LGHDT and CDR2 is YNNKEL (reference sequence). Original analysis: Cell counts per sample came from amplifying reference gene primers. Measured with immunoSEQ multiplex PCR; TCRdb has only the in-frame clones, and not every one. That table is the source of V, J and clone size, and D and trimming were worked out from the DNA. The table records about 160,000 clones, 78% of them present only once. The receptor was derived from a woman over 75 with acute or convalescent COVID-19. The specimen was peripheral blood. The chain joins TRBV3-1 (or the pseudogene TRBV3-2) to TRBJ1-1, with D perhaps TRBD1 (5 bases). The CDR3 bases are TGTGCCAGCAGCCAAGATCTGGGGCGAGACACTGAAGCTTTCTTT. Its translation: CASSQDLGRDTEAFF.